The 16 T cell receptor beta chains given below trace back to one sample, sequenced in a study of CD8 T cells in acute hepatitis C reinfection. The study's findings and limits: Overrepresentation in the naive pool did not explain the preferential TRBV04 and TRBV06 usage seen in all groups.

Time point of the sample: at least 347 days after estimated infection, following spontaneous clearance. No in vitro expansion preceded sequencing of these hepatitis C virus-specific cells, which were studied ex vivo. Sequencing used immunoSEQ multiplex PCR; TCRdb keeps in-frame clones, though not all of them. Of about 350 clones listed, 72% are singletons. The sequencing used HCV NS3-1073 tetramer-sorted CD8+ T cells from PBMCs, collected at follow-up. These receptor sequences come from a man between 40 and 49 years old who spontaneously cleared hepatitis C infection.

V and J are TRBV4-3 and TRBJ2-2; tentative D call: TRBD1 (5 bases). Germline CDR1 and CDR2: LGHNA and YSLEER. V lost 0 bases to trimming and J lost 6 bases, with 11 bases between them. The CDR3 extends over 15 amino acids. The CDR3 here is CASSQEVGAPGELFF. CDR3 nucleotide sequence: TGCGCCAGCAGCCAAGAAGTAGGGGCTCCCGGGGAGCTGTTTTTT.

In this sample, this clone turned up a few times. The gene calls are TRBV28 and TRBJ2-7; D may be TRBD1 (5 bases). CDR3 length: 16 residues. From germline, CDR1 is MDHEN and CDR2 SYDVKM. Between the trimmed V and J ends, which lost 4 bases and 4 bases, there was a span of 20 bases. The CDR3: CASSSTVRFLSYEQYF. The CDR3 DNA reads as TGTGCCAGCAGTTCGACAGTCCGCTTTCTCTCTTACGAGCAGTACTTC.

This clone was observed a single time. The J gene is TRBJ2-3, the V gene TRBV4-3, with TRBD2 matching over 11 bases. CDR3 length: 18 amino acids. V lost 3 bases and J lost 5; bases outside the gene matches: 13. The germline CDR1 and CDR2 sequences are LGHNA and YSLEER. The CDR3 coding sequence is TGCGCCAGCAGCCACGAACCGACCCTAGCGGGGGGCGGAGATACGCAGTATTTT. It is translated as CASSHEPTLAGGGDTQYF.

The chain employs TRBV14 and TRBJ2-2; D call uncertain. Trimming shortened V by 7 bases and J by 2 bases, and 14 bases separated the two germline ends. CDR1 is SGHDN and CDR2 is FVKESK in the germline V gene. CDR3 size: 15 residues. DNA for the CDR3: TGTGCCAGCACCCCGGCTAATCAAAACACCGGGGAGCTGTTTTTT. Translation: CASTPANQNTGELFF.

The chain uses TRBV29-1 and TRBJ2-7, with TRBD2 matching 15 bases. The V segment lost 2 bases and the J segment 4 bases; nucleotides outside the gene matches: 6. The CDR3 contains 16 residues. The germline CDR1 and CDR2 sequences are SQVTM and ANQGSEA. The CDR3: CSVETVGTSGRYEQYF. In DNA, the CDR3 is TGCAGCGTTGAAACGGTCGGGACTAGCGGGAGGTACGAGCAGTACTTC.

The CDR3 coding sequence is TGTGCCAGCAGCCAAGAGCAGGGCCTTACCTGGGGCGAGCAGTACTTC. Translation: CASSQEQGLTWGEQYF. V usage is TRBV4-2 and J usage is TRBJ2-7, with D possibly matching TRBD1 (5 bases). Germline V gene lookup returns CDR1 LGHNA and CDR2 YNFKEQ. V was pared by 0 bases and J by 6 bases, with 18 bases between. This CDR3 comprises 16 residues.

The CDR3 sequence is CASSLSSLNPEKLFF. CDR3 DNA sequence: TGTGCCAGCAGTTTATCGAGCCTTAATCCGGAAAAACTGTTTTTT. V and J are TRBV27 and TRBJ1-4; D not certain. CDR3 length equals 15 residues. V shed 0 bases and J shed 8 bases, with 13 bases lying between them. The germline CDR1 and CDR2 sequences are MNHEY and SMNVEV (reference sequence).

The chain links TRBV9 to TRBJ1-1, with unresolved D. CDR1 is SGDLS and CDR2 is YYNGEE in the germline V gene. Deletions cut 3 bases from V and 1 base from J, with 4 bases between. CDR3 size: 12 residues. The CDR3 spells CASSGGNTEAFF. DNA of the CDR3: TGTGCCAGCAGCGGGGGGAACACTGAAGCTTTCTTT. The full variable domain, completed using reference TRBV9 and TRBJ1-1, is DSGVTQTPKHLITATGQRVTLRCSPRSGDLSVYWYQQSLDQGLQFLIQYYNGEERAKGNILERFSAQQFPDLHSELNLSSLELGDSALYFCASSGGNTEAFFGQGTRLTVV.

The V and J genes are TRBV4-3 and TRBJ2-1, with TRBD1 identical over 7 bases. CDR1 and CDR2 from the germline V gene are LGHNA and YSLEER. There are 15 residues in the CDR3. The trim removed 0 bases at V and 9 bases at J, leaving 8 bases unmatched. The CDR3 coding sequence is TGCGCCAGCAGCCAAGAGCCCACAGGGGTAGGTGAGCAGTTCTTC. Translating gives CASSQEPTGVGEQFF.

The rearrangement joins TRBV6-1 to TRBJ2-7; TRBD2 agrees at 11 bases. Trimming cost V 4 bases and J 0 bases; bases outside gene matches: 5. CDR1 and CDR2 (germline): MNHNS, SASEGT. The CDR3 has 16 amino acids. The CDR3 nucleotides are TGTGCCAGCAGTGGGCTAGCGGGGGGCCTCTCCTACGAGCAGTACTTC. It is translated as CASSGLAGGLSYEQYF.

This clone was observed a few times. V and J are TRBV4-1 and TRBJ1-2; possible D gene TRBD1, 5 bases. CDR1 is MGHRA and CDR2 is YSYEKL in the germline V gene. Deletions cut 0 bases from V and 5 bases from J, with 19 bases between. This CDR3 contains 17 residues. CDR3 sequence: CASSQEGIGQGGYGYTF. CDR3 coding DNA: TGCGCCAGCAGCCAAGAAGGAATTGGGCAGGGAGGGTATGGCTACACCTTC.

There are a few counts of this clone. The chain combines TRBV10-3 with TRBJ2-2; D ambiguous. Germline loops: CDR1 ENHRY, CDR2 SYGVKD. The CDR3 sequence is 16 residues long. Trimming left V 6 bases short and J 1 base short, with 15 bases between. CDR3 sequence (DNA): TGTGCCATCAGCGACATAGGGATTGGGAACACCGGGGAGCTGTTTTTT. It codes for CAISDIGIGNTGELFF.

V usage is TRBV9 and J usage is TRBJ2-2; 7 bases are a match to TRBD1. Germline lookup yields CDR1 SGDLS and CDR2 YYNGEE. The CDR3 covers 13 residues. V trimming: 3 bases; J trimming: 8 bases; junction bases outside the gene matches: 4. The CDR3 DNA is TGTGCCAGCAGCGACCCAGGGGGTGGGGAGCTGTTTTTT. It is translated as CASSDPGGGELFF.

The J gene is TRBJ2-3, the V gene TRBV5-4; 11 nucleotides line up with TRBD2. This CDR3 comprises 17 residues. J was trimmed by 2 bases and V by 4 bases; bases with no gene match: 9. The germline gives CDR1 SGHNT, CDR2 YYREEE (reference sequence). The CDR3 DNA follows: TGTGCCAGCAGCGCCCTCACTAGCGGGGGATACACAGATACGCAGTATTTT. It codes for CASSALTSGGYTDTQYF.

This clone was seen only a few times. CDR3 sequence (DNA): TGCGCCAGCAGCCAAGAGACAGGGCCCTGGGGGGAGCAGTACTTC. As protein: CASSQETGPWGEQYF. The chain has TRBV4-3 and TRBJ2-7, with 7 bases aligning to TRBD1. CDR1 and CDR2 from the germline V gene are LGHNA and YSLEER. The CDR3 is 15 amino acids. Trimming at V came to 0 bases and at J to 7 bases, leaving 9 bases not matched to a gene.

This clone is labeled as hyperexpanded. The chain joins TRBV6-6 to TRBJ1-2; D is possibly TRBD1 (5 bases). This CDR3 comprises 16 residues. Germline V gene sequence: CDR1 MNHNY, CDR2 SVGAGI (reference sequence). V lost 6 bases and J lost 2, with 19 bases in between. Here the CDR3 reads CASSAPNLGPNYGYTF. CDR3 nucleotides: TGTGCCAGCAGCGCACCGAATCTGGGGCCGAACTATGGCTACACCTTC.